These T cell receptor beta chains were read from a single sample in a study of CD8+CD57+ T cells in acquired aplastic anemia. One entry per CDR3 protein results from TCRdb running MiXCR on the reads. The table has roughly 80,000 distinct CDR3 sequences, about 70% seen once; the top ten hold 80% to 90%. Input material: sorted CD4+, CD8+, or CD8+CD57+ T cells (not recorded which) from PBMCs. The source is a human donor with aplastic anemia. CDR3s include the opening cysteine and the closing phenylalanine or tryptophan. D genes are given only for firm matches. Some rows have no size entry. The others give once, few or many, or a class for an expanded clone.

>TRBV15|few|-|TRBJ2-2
CATSRGLGGTGELFF
TGTGCCACCAGCAGAGGACTAGGAGGCACCGGGGAGCTGTTTTTT
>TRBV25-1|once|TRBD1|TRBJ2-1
CASSARTGNEQFF
TGTGCCAGCAGTGCAAGGACAGGGAATGAGCAGTTCTTC
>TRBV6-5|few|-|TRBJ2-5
CASSSAAGELETQYF
TGTGCCAGCAGTTCGGCGGCAGGGGAGTTGGAGACCCAGTACTTC
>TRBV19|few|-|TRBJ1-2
CASSKGLSYGYTF
TGTGCCAGTAGTAAGGGACTGTCCTATGGCTACACCTTC
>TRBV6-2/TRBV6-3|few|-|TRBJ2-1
CASSYPPREGDNEQFF
TGTGCCAGCAGTTACCCCCCCCGCGAGGGGGACAATGAGCAGTTCTTC
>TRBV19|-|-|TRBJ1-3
CASSPLPGTGNTIYF
TGTGCCAGTAGCCCCCTGCCGGGGACTGGAAACACCATATATTTT
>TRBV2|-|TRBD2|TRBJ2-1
CASSPTSGEIGEQFF
TGTGCCAGCAGTCCCACTAGCGGGGAGATCGGTGAGCAGTTCTTC
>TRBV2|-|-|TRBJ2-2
CASNQETSYTGELFF
TGTGCCAGCAATCAGGAGACTAGTTACACCGGGGAGCTGTTTTTT
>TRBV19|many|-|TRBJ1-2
CASSIEASAGPDNYGYTF
TGTGCCAGTAGTATAGAGGCTTCGGCAGGGCCCGATAACTATGGCTACACCTTC
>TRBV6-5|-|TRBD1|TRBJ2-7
CASSYGQGGEQYF
TGTGCCAGCAGTTACGGACAGGGAGGCGAGCAGTACTTC
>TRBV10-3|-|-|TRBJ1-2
CASSGANSDGYTF
TGTGCCAGCAGTGGAGCAAACTCGGATGGCTACACCTTC
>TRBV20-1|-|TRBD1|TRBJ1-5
CSAGDREGKGNQPQHF
TGCAGTGCTGGGGACAGGGAAGGGAAGGGCAATCAGCCCCAGCATTTT
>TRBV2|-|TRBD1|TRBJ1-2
CASSGGQGLAYGYTF
TGTGCCAGCAGTGGGGGACAGGGCTTGGCCTATGGCTACACCTTC
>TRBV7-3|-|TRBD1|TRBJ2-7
CASIGQGKYEQYF
TGTGCCAGCATAGGACAGGGGAAATACGAGCAGTACTTC
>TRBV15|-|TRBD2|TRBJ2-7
CATSRGGGGYEQYF
TGTGCCACCAGCAGGGGTGGGGGGGGATACGAGCAGTACTTC
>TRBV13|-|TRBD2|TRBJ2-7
CASSPRGTSGSYEQYF
TGTGCCAGCAGCCCTCGGGGGACTAGCGGTTCCTACGAGCAGTACTTC
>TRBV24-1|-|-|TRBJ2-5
CATSGAGGDSQETQYF
TGTGCCACCAGTGGCGCCGGAGGGGACAGCCAAGAGACCCAGTACTTC
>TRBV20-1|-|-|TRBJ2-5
CSARVLAGPTQYF
TGCAGTGCTAGAGTACTAGCTGGGCCGACCCAGTACTTC
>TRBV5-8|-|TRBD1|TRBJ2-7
CASSQGVVQYF
TGTGCCAGCAGCCAGGGGGTTGTGCAGTACTTC
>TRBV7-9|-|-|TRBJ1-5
CASSLPGGNQPQHF
TGTGCCAGCAGCTTACCGGGGGGGAATCAGCCCCAGCATTTT
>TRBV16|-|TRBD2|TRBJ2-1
CASSFLAGGRDNEQFF
TGTGCCAGCAGTTTTTTGGCGGGAGGGAGGGACAATGAGCAGTTCTTC
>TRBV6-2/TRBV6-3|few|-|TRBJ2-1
CASLAKRYNEQFF
TGTGCCAGCCTAGCGAAGCGATACAATGAGCAGTTCTTC
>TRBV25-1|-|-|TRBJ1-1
CASRWNTEAFF
TGTGCCAGCAGGTGGAACACTGAAGCTTTCTTT
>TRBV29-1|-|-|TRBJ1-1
CSVKGGGLNTEAFF
TGCAGCGTAAAGGGGGGGGGCCTGAACACTGAAGCTTTCTTT
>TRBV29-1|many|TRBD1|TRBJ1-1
CSVEGGQPNTEAFF
TGCAGCGTTGAGGGGGGACAGCCGAACACTGAAGCTTTCTTT
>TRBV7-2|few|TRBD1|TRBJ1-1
CASSLSGQTEAFF
TGTGCCAGCAGCTTATCGGGACAGACTGAAGCTTTCTTT
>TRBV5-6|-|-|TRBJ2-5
CASSLVSQETQYF
TGTGCCAGCAGCTTGGTTTCTCAAGAGACCCAGTACTTC
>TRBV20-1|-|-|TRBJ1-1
CSATRTANTEAFF
TGCAGTGCTACTAGGACGGCGAACACTGAAGCTTTCTTT
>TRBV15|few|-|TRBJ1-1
CATSRAGNTEAFF
TGTGCCACCAGCAGAGCCGGGAACACTGAAGCTTTCTTT
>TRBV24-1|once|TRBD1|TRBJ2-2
CATSDLGTGDTGELFF
TGTGCCACCAGTGATTTGGGGACAGGGGACACCGGGGAGCTGTTTTTT
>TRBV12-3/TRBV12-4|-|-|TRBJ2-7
CASSLFYEQYF
TGTGCCAGCAGTCTTTTCTACGAGCAGTACTTC
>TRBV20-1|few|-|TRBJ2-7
CSASPEVSYEQYF
TGCAGTGCTAGCCCTGAGGTTTCCTACGAGCAGTACTTC
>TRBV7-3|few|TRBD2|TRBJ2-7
CASSPGLAGTNEQYF
TGTGCCAGCAGCCCCGGACTAGCGGGAACAAACGAGCAGTACTTC
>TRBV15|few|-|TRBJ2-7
CATSRDSSYEQYF
TGTGCCACCAGCAGAGACAGCTCCTACGAGCAGTACTTC
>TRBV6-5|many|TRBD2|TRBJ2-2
CASSYVAGETGELFF
TGTGCCAGCAGTTACGTAGCGGGGGAAACCGGGGAGCTGTTTTTT
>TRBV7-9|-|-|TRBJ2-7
CASSSSPYEQYF
TGTGCCAGCAGCTCAAGCCCCTACGAGCAGTACTTC
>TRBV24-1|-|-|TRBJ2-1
CATSDPRDDYNEQFF
TGTGCCACCAGTGATCCCCGTGACGATTACAATGAGCAGTTCTTC
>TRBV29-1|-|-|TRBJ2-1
CSVARRGNNEQFF
TGCAGCGTTGCCAGGCGGGGTAACAATGAGCAGTTCTTC
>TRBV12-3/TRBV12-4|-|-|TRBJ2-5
CASSLGGGKETQYF
TGTGCCAGCAGTTTGGGTGGGGGGAAAGAGACCCAGTACTTC
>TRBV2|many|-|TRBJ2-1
CASGGLGVDEQFF
TGTGCCAGCGGGGGCCTGGGCGTCGATGAGCAGTTCTTC
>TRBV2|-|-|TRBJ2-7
CASSYPGPYEQYF
TGTGCCAGCAGTTACCCGGGACCCTACGAGCAGTACTTC
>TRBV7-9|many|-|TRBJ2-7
CASSLAGTYEQYF
TGTGCCAGCAGCCTCGCCGGGACCTACGAGCAGTACTTC
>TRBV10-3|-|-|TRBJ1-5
CAITSSRGWSNQPQHF
TGTGCCATCACCAGTAGCAGGGGATGGAGCAATCAGCCCCAGCATTTT
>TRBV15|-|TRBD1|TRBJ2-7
CATSRAGDSSYEQYF
TGTGCCACCAGCAGAGCAGGGGACAGCTCCTACGAGCAGTACTTC
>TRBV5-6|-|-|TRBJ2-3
CATFPGDSSTDTQYF
TGTGCCACCTTCCCGGGGGACAGTAGCACAGATACGCAGTATTTT
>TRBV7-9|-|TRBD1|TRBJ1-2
CASRDRGHYGYTF
TGTGCCAGCCGGGACAGGGGTCACTATGGCTACACCTTC
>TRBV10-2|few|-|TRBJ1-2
CANSDGGNYGYTF
TGCGCCAACAGTGATGGGGGTAACTATGGCTACACCTTC
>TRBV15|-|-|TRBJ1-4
CATSTGRVGPSEKLFF
TGTGCCACCAGCACCGGGAGGGTGGGGCCCAGTGAAAAACTGTTTTTT
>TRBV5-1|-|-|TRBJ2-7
CASSEAGVSYEQYF
TGCGCCAGCTCGGAGGCCGGGGTCTCCTACGAGCAGTACTTC
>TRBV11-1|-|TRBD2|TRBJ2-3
CASSDSTSGGDTQYF
TGTGCCAGCAGTGACTCGACTAGCGGGGGCGATACGCAGTATTTT
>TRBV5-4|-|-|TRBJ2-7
CASSLVGRSSSEQYF
TGTGCCAGCAGCTTGGTAGGTAGGAGTTCGAGCGAGCAGTACTTC
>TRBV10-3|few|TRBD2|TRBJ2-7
CAITRGGSYEQYF
TGTGCCATCACTCGGGGGGGCTCCTACGAGCAGTACTTC
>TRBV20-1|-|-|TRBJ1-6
CSANGGSYNSPLHF
TGCAGTGCTAACGGGGGATCCTATAATTCACCCCTCCACTTT
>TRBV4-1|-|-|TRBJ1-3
CASSQAPPGRTGNTIYF
TGCGCCAGCAGCCAAGCCCCACCGGGACGGACTGGAAACACCATATATTTT
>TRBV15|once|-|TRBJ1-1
CATSRGDRTNTEAFF
TGTGCCACCAGCAGAGGGGACCGAACGAACACTGAAGCTTTCTTT
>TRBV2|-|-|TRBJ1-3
CAGSGMTGGNTIYF
TGTGCCGGCAGTGGAATGACAGGAGGGAACACCATATATTTT
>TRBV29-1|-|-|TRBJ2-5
CSVEEERGYGAETQYF
TGCAGCGTTGAAGAAGAGAGGGGCTATGGGGCGGAGACCCAGTACTTC
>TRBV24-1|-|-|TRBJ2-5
CATSGPGKETQYF
TGTGCCACCAGTGGGCCAGGGAAAGAGACCCAGTACTTC